This T cell receptor (beta chain) appears in the sequencing data of a study of cytomegalovirus exposure and HLA in healthy donors. Across the whole study: About 85 million unique TCRs from HLA-typed donors were held in an early release of data.

This CDR3 is 14 amino acids long. CDR1 SGDLS and CDR2 YYNGEE come from the germline V gene. V was clipped by 0 bases and J by 4 bases, with 8 bases between them. PCR amplification relied on 60 Vbeta primers (plus 13 Jbeta primers). The table came from immunoSEQ multiplex PCR; TCRdb's copy has only in-frame clones and leaves some out. The sample contains more than 95,000 clones, roughly three quarters of which appear only once. A remark on this clone: Its specificity is unknown.

Points from the study as a whole: TCR beta chains associated with HLA were, in a later analysis, more clonally expanded than equally common others.

This receptor was identified in a man aged 45-65 years in good health and CMV-seropositive. Source material: PBMCs. V usage is TRBV9 and J usage is TRBJ1-3, with unresolved D. CDR3 in DNA: TGTGCCAGCAGCGTAGGGACTGGGGGAAACACCATATATTTT. Protein: CASSVGTGGNTIYF. Full variable domain (remainder filled in from reference TRBV9 and TRBJ1-3): DSGVTQTPKHLITATGQRVTLRCSPRSGDLSVYWYQQSLDQGLQFLIQYYNGEERAKGNILERFSAQQFPDLHSELNLSSLELGDSALYFCASSVGTGGNTIYFGEGSWLTVV.